The clone carrying this T cell receptor (beta chain) was observed at least ten times. Its antigen remains unknown. This sample stems from a study of early T cells in non-severe SARS-CoV-2 infection. Study as a whole: Bulk RNA taken from unsorted whole blood was sequenced, leaving chains unpaired.

Individual cDNA molecules received unique molecular identifiers. From the 5' RACE reads, TCRdb called clonotypes with MiXCR, one entry per CDR3 protein. The sample holds more than 50,000 distinct CDR3 sequences, about 9.1% seen once. The CDR3 totals 14 residues. Germline-derived CDR1 and CDR2 are DFQATT and SNEGSKA (reference sequence). Deletions cut 0 bases from V and 8 bases from J, with 14 bases between. Overall study results and limits: Clonotype matching in VDJdb favored anti-spike CD8 responses and did not capture private and CD4 specificities.

This clonotype was sampled from an adult who was a healthcare worker with PCR-confirmed SARS-CoV-2 infection or an uninfected control (not recorded which). The chain recombines TRBV20-1 with TRBJ1-5; D is uncertain. Sequencing was performed on whole blood. This CDR3 reads CSARDFRGRKPQHF. CDR3 nucleotides: TGCAGTGCTAGAGATTTCCGGGGAAGAAAGCCCCAGCATTTT.